The 22 T cell receptor beta chains below were found in one sample sequenced in a study of blood T cells in healthy people across ages. Sample-barcoded 5' priming and a J-beta primer mix drove a second PCR of about 7 to 11 cycles. TCRdb re-derived calls from the 5' RACE reads in MiXCR, one entry per CDR3 protein. This sample yields hundreds of thousands of distinct CDR3 sequences, of which approximately 48% are seen a single time; about a fifth belongs to the top ten. Sequencing was performed on blood. Source of these receptors: a man aged 55-75 years in good health.

J is TRBJ2-3 and V is TRBV7-9, with D perhaps TRBD1 (5 bases). The CDR3 consists of 14 residues. CDR1 SEHNR and CDR2 FQNEAQ come from the germline V gene (reference sequence). Trimming removed 3 bases from V and 4 bases from J, with 11 bases in between. The CDR3 sequence: CASSLATGPDTQYF. For the CDR3, the DNA is TGTGCCAGCAGCTTGGCAACAGGCCCAGATACGCAGTATTTT. The full variable domain, with the rest looked up from reference TRBV7-9 and TRBJ2-3, is DTGVSQNPRHKITKRGQNVTFRCDPISEHNRLYWYRQTLGQGPEFLTYFQNEAQLEKSRLLSDRFSAERPKGSFSTLEIQRTEQGDSAMYLCASSLATGPDTQYFGPGTRLTVL.

CDR3 DNA sequence: TGTGCCTGGGATAGGGATCCCATAGCCAAAAACATTCAGTACTTC. Its translation is CAWDRDPIAKNIQYF. V is TRBV30 and J is TRBJ2-4; D remains unclear. The CDR3 loop spans 15 amino acids. Trimming pared 5 bases from V and 0 bases from J, leaving 14 bases between. Per germline, CDR1 GTSNPN and CDR2 SVGIG (reference sequence).

The chain recombines TRBV18 with TRBJ2-1, with TRBD2 identical over 10 bases. The CDR3 sequence is 17 residues long. V was pared by 6 bases and J by 0 bases, with 8 bases of the junction left unmatched. From germline, CDR1 is KGHSH and CDR2 LQKENI. This chain's CDR3 is CASSQTSGPSSYNEQFF. In DNA form, the CDR3 reads TGTGCCAGCTCCCAGACTAGCGGGCCTAGCTCCTACAATGAGCAGTTCTTC.

A few counts support this clonotype. V is TRBV12-3 or TRBV12-4 and J is TRBJ1-2; D remains unclear. V shed 3 bases and J shed 6 bases, with 8 bases lying between them. This CDR3 is 12 amino acids long. The CDR3 here is CASSFGYHGYTF. The CDR3, as DNA: TGTGCCAGCAGTTTCGGATACCATGGCTACACCTTC.

This chain joins TRBV4-1 and TRBJ2-7; D may be TRBD1 or TRBD2 (5 bases each). Germline CDR1 MGHRA, CDR2 YSYEKL. The V end lost 1 base, the J end lost 4 bases, and 11 bases lay between the germline ends. The CDR3 sequence is 14 residues long. The CDR3 is CASSQVTEGYEQYF. Here the CDR3 DNA reads TGCGCCAGCAGCCAAGTGACAGAGGGGTACGAGCAGTACTTC.

The chain links TRBV3-1 to TRBJ2-2; D ambiguous. V was cut by 1 base and J by 6 bases, with 9 bases left in between. The CDR3 is 14 residues long. The germline V gene has CDR1 LGHDT and CDR2 YNNKEL (reference sequence). The CDR3 is CASSQGSAPGELFF. The CDR3 nucleotides are TGTGCCAGCAGCCAAGGAAGTGCCCCCGGGGAGCTGTTTTTT.

The sample holds a few counts of this clonotype. The rearrangement uses TRBV10-3 and TRBJ2-3, with D maybe TRBD2 (6 bases). CDR1 and CDR2 (germline): ENHRY, SYGVKD. Deletions cut 10 bases from V and 1 base from J, with 12 bases between. The CDR3 runs to 13 residues. The DNA for the CDR3 is TGTGCCACCCGGGACTCCGGCACAGATACGCAGTATTTT. Its protein product is CATRDSGTDTQYF.

The V gene is TRBV7-9, the J gene TRBJ2-3, with 11 bases fitting TRBD1. Germline values: CDR1 SEHNR, CDR2 FQNEAQ (reference sequence). This CDR3 is built from 17 residues. V gave up 5 bases and J gave up 2 bases; unmatched junction bases: 9. DNA of the CDR3: TGTGCCAGCAGCCGGACAGGGGGCCCCAGCTTCACAGATACGCAGTATTTT. It codes for CASSRTGGPSFTDTQYF. Full variable domain (rest looked up from reference TRBV7-9 and TRBJ2-3): DTGVSQNPRHKITKRGQNVTFRCDPISEHNRLYWYRQTLGQGPEFLTYFQNEAQLEKSRLLSDRFSAERPKGSFSTLEIQRTEQGDSAMYLCASSRTGGPSFTDTQYFGPGTRLTVL.

The chain joins TRBV29-1 to TRBJ2-1; D might be TRBD2 (5 bases). Per the germline V gene, CDR1 is SQVTM and CDR2 is ANQGSEA. V was cut by 8 bases and J by 4 bases, with 18 bases left in between. This CDR3 spans 14 amino acids. CDR3 nucleotide sequence: TGCAGCTCCTCTCGGGGTGTAGGGTACAATGAGCAGTTCTTC. It codes for CSSSRGVGYNEQFF.

The V and J genes are TRBV20-1 and TRBJ2-5, with TRBD2 as a possible D gene (5 bases). V lost 6 bases to trimming and J lost 11 bases, with 16 bases between them. Germline CDR1 reads DFQATT; CDR2 reads SNEGSKA (reference sequence). The CDR3 runs to 11 residues. The CDR3 sequence: CSASPRGGQYF. The CDR3 DNA reads as TGCAGTGCGTCGCCCAGAGGCGGGCAGTACTTC.

This clonotype was observed a few times. In DNA, the CDR3 is TGTGCCAGCAGTTTCTCCCAGACTATGAACACTGAAGCTTTCTTT. As protein: CASSFSQTMNTEAFF. J is TRBJ1-1 and V is TRBV27, with unresolved D. V was trimmed by 3 bases and J by 0 bases, leaving 11 bases between them. Germline CDR1 and CDR2: MNHEY and SMNVEV (reference sequence). CDR3 length equals 15 residues.

The V gene is TRBV7-9, the J gene TRBJ1-2; no clear D gene. The germline gives CDR1 SEHNR, CDR2 FQNEAQ (reference sequence). Trimming took 3 bases from V and 0 from J, leaving 5 bases between them. This CDR3 spans 13 amino acids. The CDR3 loop reads CASSFGTNYGYTF. The CDR3 nucleotides are TGTGCCAGCAGCTTCGGGACTAACTATGGCTACACCTTC.

Comments on this clonotype: A read error may produce the germline difference seen at one junction end. The V gene is TRBV7-2, the J gene TRBJ1-5, with no clear D. The CDR3 contains 12 residues. Germline V gene data show CDR1 as SGHTA and CDR2 as FQGNSA. CDR3 sequence reads: CASGLPGQPQHF. Here the CDR3 DNA reads TGTGCCAGCGGCCTGCCCGGTCAGCCTCAGCATTTT.

This chain joins TRBV11-2 and TRBJ2-1, with D possibly matching TRBD1 (6 bases). Germline lookup yields CDR1 SGHAT and CDR2 FQNNGV. This CDR3 has 14 amino acids. V was trimmed by 1 base and J by 11 bases, leaving 15 bases between them. The CDR3 DNA sequence: TGTGCCAGCAGCTTAGGTCTGGGACAAGAGAAGCAGTTCTTC. This translates into CASSLGLGQEKQFF.

Notes on this clonotype: One end of the junction fails to match germline, which may point to a read error. V and J are TRBV7-3 and TRBJ1-1; D is possibly TRBD1 (5 bases). Germline values: CDR1 SGHTA, CDR2 FQGTGA. This CDR3 region has 13 residues. CDR3 sequence: CASSVTPSGEAFF. The CDR3 nucleotides read TGTGCCAGCAGCGTAACCCCGTCAGGGGAAGCTTTCTTT.

In this sample, this clonotype turned up a few times. The CDR3 loop reads CASSLGGPRSYEQYF. In DNA, the CDR3 is TGTGCCAGCAGCTTAGGCGGGCCAAGATCCTACGAGCAGTACTTC. The J gene is TRBJ2-7, the V gene TRBV7-9, with D tentatively TRBD2 (5 bases). V was clipped by 1 base and J by 1 base, with 11 bases between them. This CDR3 spans 15 amino acids. The germline V gene has CDR1 SEHNR and CDR2 FQNEAQ (reference sequence).

This chain uses TRBV7-2 with TRBJ2-7; perhaps TRBD2 as D (7 bases). There are 16 residues in the CDR3. Trimming cost V 1 base and J 2 bases, with 15 bases left between them. Germline-derived CDR1 and CDR2 are SGHTA and FQGNSA. The CDR3 nucleotides are TGTGCCAGCAGCTTAGGCGGGGGCCAAACCCCCTACGAGCAGTACTTC. Translation: CASSLGGGQTPYEQYF.

This clonotype has just a few counts. Here the CDR3 DNA reads TGTGCCAGCAGCCCGGAGATTGGCACAGATACGCAGTATTTT. Encoded protein: CASSPEIGTDTQYF. This sequence joins TRBV7-9 and TRBJ2-3; no reliable D call. CDR3 length: 14 amino acids. From germline, CDR1 is SEHNR and CDR2 FQNEAQ (reference sequence). Trimming removed 5 bases at V and 1 base at J, with 10 bases between.

The gene calls are TRBV15 and TRBJ2-7; D uncertain. The ends were cut back, 0 bases at V and 5 bases at J, with 11 bases in the middle. The CDR3 covers 14 residues. The germline gives CDR1 LNHNV, CDR2 YYDKDF (reference sequence). The CDR3 bases are TGTGCCACCAGCAGAGAGCGGAGCGCCCACGAGCAGTACTTC. The encoded protein is CATSRERSAHEQYF.

This clonotype was observed many times. The chain combines TRBV28 with TRBJ2-3; D is perhaps TRBD1 or TRBD2 (6 bases each). Deletions cut 3 bases from V and 0 bases from J, with 22 bases between. The CDR3 runs to 19 residues. CDR1 is MDHEN, CDR2 SYDVKM, per germline. CDR3 region: CASSFLWGAGSSSTDTQYF. The CDR3 DNA is TGTGCCAGCAGTTTCCTCTGGGGGGCCGGCAGTTCTAGCACAGATACGCAGTATTTT.

This clonotype was picked up many times. The V gene is TRBV10-3, the J gene TRBJ1-6; no firm D call. CDR3 length: 14 residues. V was clipped by 7 bases and J by 10 bases, with 17 bases between them. Per the germline V gene, CDR1 is ENHRY and CDR2 is SYGVKD. CDR3 coding DNA: TGTGCCATCAAGGGAGAAAGTCTCGGCTCACCCCTCCACTTT. The encoded protein is CAIKGESLGSPLHF.

The V gene is TRBV7-9, the J gene TRBJ1-2, with D possibly being TRBD1 (6 bases). Germline V gene lookup returns CDR1 SEHNR and CDR2 FQNEAQ (reference sequence). V lost 4 bases to trimming and J lost 6 bases, with 12 bases between them. This CDR3 has 13 residues. CDR3 sequence reads: CASSSFHRDGYTF. The CDR3 region has the DNA TGTGCCAGCAGCTCATTCCACAGGGATGGCTACACCTTC.